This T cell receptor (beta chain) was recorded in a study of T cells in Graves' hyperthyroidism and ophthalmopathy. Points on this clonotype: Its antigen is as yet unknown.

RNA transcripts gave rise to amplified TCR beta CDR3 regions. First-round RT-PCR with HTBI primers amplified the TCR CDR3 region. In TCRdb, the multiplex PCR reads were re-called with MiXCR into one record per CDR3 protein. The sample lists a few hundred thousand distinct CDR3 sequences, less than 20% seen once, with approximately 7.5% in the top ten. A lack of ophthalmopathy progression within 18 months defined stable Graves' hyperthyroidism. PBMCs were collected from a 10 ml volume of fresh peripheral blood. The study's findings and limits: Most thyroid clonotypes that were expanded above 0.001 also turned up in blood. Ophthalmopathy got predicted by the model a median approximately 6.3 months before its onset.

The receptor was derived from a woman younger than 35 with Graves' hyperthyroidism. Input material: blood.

The CDR3 nucleotides read TGTGCCAGCAGCGGGACAGTGCTCGCAACTAATGAAAAACTGTTTTTT. Amino acids: CASSGTVLATNEKLFF. The chain has TRBV7-6 and TRBJ1-4, with 7 positions matching TRBD1. CDR1 SGHVS and CDR2 FNYEAQ come from the germline V gene. The J segment lost 0 bases and the V segment lost 5 bases, leaving 6 bases of the junction unmatched. The CDR3 extends over 16 amino acids. The variable domain in full, with the rest retrieved from reference TRBV7-6 and TRBJ1-4, is GAGVSQSPRYKVTKRGQDVALRCDPISGHVSLYWYRQALGQGPEFLTYFNYEAQQDKSGLPNDRFSAERPEGSISTLTIQRTEQRDSAMYRCASSGTVLATNEKLFFGSGTQLSVL.